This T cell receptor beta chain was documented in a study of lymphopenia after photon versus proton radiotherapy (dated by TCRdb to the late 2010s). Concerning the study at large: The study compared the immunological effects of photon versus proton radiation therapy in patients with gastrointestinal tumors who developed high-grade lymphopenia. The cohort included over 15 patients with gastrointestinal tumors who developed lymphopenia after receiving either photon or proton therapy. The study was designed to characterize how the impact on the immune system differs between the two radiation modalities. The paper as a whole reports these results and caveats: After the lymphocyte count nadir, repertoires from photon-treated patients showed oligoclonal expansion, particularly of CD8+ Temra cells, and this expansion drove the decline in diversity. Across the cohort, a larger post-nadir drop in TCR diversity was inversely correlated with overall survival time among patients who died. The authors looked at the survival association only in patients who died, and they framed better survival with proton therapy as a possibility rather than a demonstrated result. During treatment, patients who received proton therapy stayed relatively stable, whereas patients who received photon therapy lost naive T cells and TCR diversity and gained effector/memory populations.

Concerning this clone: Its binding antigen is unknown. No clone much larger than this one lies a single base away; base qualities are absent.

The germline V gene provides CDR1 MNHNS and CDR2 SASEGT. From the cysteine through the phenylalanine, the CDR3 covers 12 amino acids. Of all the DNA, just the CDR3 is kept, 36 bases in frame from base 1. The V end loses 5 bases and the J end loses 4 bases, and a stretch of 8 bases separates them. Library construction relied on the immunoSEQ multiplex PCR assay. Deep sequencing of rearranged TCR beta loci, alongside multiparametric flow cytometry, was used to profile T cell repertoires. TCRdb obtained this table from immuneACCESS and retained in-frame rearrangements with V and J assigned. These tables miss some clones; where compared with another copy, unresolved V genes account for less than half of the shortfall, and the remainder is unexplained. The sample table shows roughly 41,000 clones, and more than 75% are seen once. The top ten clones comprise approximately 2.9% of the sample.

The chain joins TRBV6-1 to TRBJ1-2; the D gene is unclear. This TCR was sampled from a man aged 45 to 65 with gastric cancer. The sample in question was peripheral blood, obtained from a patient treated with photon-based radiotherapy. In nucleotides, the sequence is TGTGCCAGCAGTCGAGAGGTCTATGGCTACACCTTC. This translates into CASSREVYGYTF.